Following are 24 T cell receptor beta chains from one sample sequenced in a study of T cell responses to AZD1222 COVID-19 vaccine. The repertoire was sequenced with immunoSEQ multiplex PCR; TCRdb's copy has only in-frame clones and lacks some. The sample records 100,000 to 110,000 clones, 70% to 90% being singletons. The sequencing used peripheral blood, collected on day 0 of MenACWY control vaccination. The receptors come from an adult in good health.

The chain's CDR3 is CASSTRLAGEQYF. CDR3 in DNA: TGTGCCAGCAGTACCCGACTAGCGGGAGAGCAGTACTTC. The chain recombines TRBV27 with TRBJ2-7, with 11 bases matching TRBD2. Germline CDR1 is MNHEY and CDR2 is SMNVEV (reference sequence). The ends lost 5 bases at V and 7 bases at J; junction bases unmatched: 4. There are 13 residues in the CDR3.

The V call is TRBV7-2, the J call TRBJ2-2; D gene unclear. The CDR3 consists of 13 residues. In germline, CDR1 is SGHTA, CDR2 FQGNSA. V shed 6 bases and J shed 3 bases, with 8 bases lying between them. This CDR3 is CASSPTHTGELFF. DNA of the CDR3: TGTGCCAGCAGTCCGACCCACACCGGGGAGCTGTTTTTT.

This chain uses TRBV6-5 with TRBJ1-1, with 8 bases fitting TRBD1. Germline CDR1 and CDR2: MNHEY and SVGAGI. CDR3 length: 12 residues. J was trimmed by 11 bases and V by 6 bases; bases with no gene match: 8. The CDR3 nucleotides read TGTGCCAGCAGCCACAGGGGGAGTGGGGCTTTCTTT. Translated: CASSHRGSGAFF.

The V and J genes are TRBV6-5 and TRBJ2-7; D not certain. Germline V gene lookup returns CDR1 MNHEY and CDR2 SVGAGI. The CDR3 is 12 residues long. The V end lost 0 bases, the J end lost 5 bases, and 5 bases lay between the germline ends. The CDR3 reads CASSYSSHEQYF. The DNA of the CDR3 is TGTGCCAGCAGTTACTCGAGCCACGAGCAGTACTTC.

The chain has TRBV19 and TRBJ2-1; perhaps TRBD2 as D (5 bases). The V gene lost 3 bases and the J gene lost 5 bases, with 11 bases spanning the gap. Looked up from germline, CDR1 is LNHDA and CDR2 is SQIVND (reference sequence). This CDR3 has 14 amino acids. In DNA, the CDR3 is TGTGCCAGTAGTATGTCGGACTGGAACAATGAGCAGTTCTTC. Amino acid sequence: CASSMSDWNNEQFF.

The CDR3 is CAWSAGQGWEKLFF. The CDR3 DNA reads as TGTGCCTGGAGTGCCGGACAGGGTTGGGAAAAACTGTTTTTT. The chain couples TRBV30 to TRBJ1-4; 8 nucleotides line up with TRBD1. The CDR3 covers 14 residues. Germline CDR1 is GTSNPN and CDR2 is SVGIG (reference sequence). Trimming removed 1 base from V and 8 bases from J; junction bases left unmatched: 6.

The V call is TRBV5-1, the J call TRBJ1-6; TRBD1 agrees at 7 bases. The germline gives CDR1 SGHRS, CDR2 YFSETQ. This CDR3 has 14 amino acids. V dropped 0 bases and J dropped 9; count of bases not matched to a gene: 3. The CDR3 here is CASSLGTGTSPLHF. In DNA form, the CDR3 reads TGCGCCAGCAGCTTGGGGACAGGTACTTCACCCCTCCACTTT.

The CDR3: CASSLRQGNYGYTF. In nucleotides, the CDR3 is TGTGCCAGTAGTCTCCGACAGGGGAACTATGGCTACACCTTC. The V call is TRBV19, the J call TRBJ1-2, with 8 bases identical to TRBD1. CDR3 length: 14 amino acids. Germline lookup yields CDR1 LNHDA and CDR2 SQIVND (reference sequence). Unmatched junction bases numbered 4, after V lost 5 bases and J lost 2 bases.

CDR3 sequence (DNA): TGTGCCAGCTCGTACTCCACTAGCGGTTCCTACGAGCAGTACTTC. Protein sequence: CASSYSTSGSYEQYF. The rearrangement joins TRBV18 to TRBJ2-7, with 8 bases aligning to TRBD2. CDR3 length: 15 amino acids. CDR1 is KGHSH, CDR2 LQKENI, per germline. Trimming took 6 bases from V and 1 from J; bases not matched to a gene: 8.

V is TRBV5-5 and J is TRBJ1-5; 9 bases match TRBD1. This CDR3 is 16 amino acids long. Trimming cost V 4 bases and J 5 bases; bases outside gene matches: 10. Germline V gene data show CDR1 as SGHKS and CDR2 as YYEKEE (reference sequence). CDR3 region: CASSTTGQGPDQPQHF. The CDR3 DNA reads as TGTGCCAGCAGCACGACCGGACAGGGGCCCGATCAGCCCCAGCATTTT.

The chain couples TRBV11-2 to TRBJ1-2; D may be TRBD1 (5 bases). Germline lookup yields CDR1 SGHAT and CDR2 FQNNGV. Trimming took off 2 bases at V and 4 bases at J, with 11 bases between the two ends. The length of the CDR3 is 14 residues. CDR3 residues: CASSLMDIAYGYTF. The CDR3 DNA reads as TGTGCCAGCAGCTTAATGGACATCGCCTATGGCTACACCTTC.

This clone was seen just once. CDR3 in DNA: TGCGCCAGCAGGGTACAGGGGACATACGAGCAGTACTTC. It is translated as CASRVQGTYEQYF. V and J are TRBV10-2 and TRBJ2-7; 7 nucleotides match TRBD1. CDR3 length: 13 amino acids. Per germline, CDR1 WSHSY and CDR2 SAAADI. The V gene end was trimmed by 6 bases and the J gene end by 4 bases; junction bases not matched to a gene: 6.

The chain recombines TRBV13 with TRBJ2-3; TRBD2 might be the D (6 bases). This CDR3 comprises 15 residues. The germline V and J ends were trimmed by 0 bases and 2 bases, with 9 bases remaining between them. From germline, CDR1 is PRHDT and CDR2 FYEKMQ (reference sequence). CDR3 DNA: TGTGCCAGCAGCTTAGGGGGACTGGTCACAGATACGCAGTATTTT. Translated, it gives CASSLGGLVTDTQYF.

V gene TRBV30 combines with J gene TRBJ2-3, with D perhaps TRBD1 or TRBD2 (6 bases each). CDR3 length: 13 residues. Trimming took 8 bases from V and 4 from J, leaving 16 bases between them. In germline, CDR1 is GTSNPN, CDR2 SVGIG (reference sequence). The CDR3 DNA follows: TGTGCCGGGGGGCAGGGGATGGCAGATACGCAGTATTTT. Residues: CAGGQGMADTQYF.

This clone has only a few counts. V gene TRBV7-9 combines with J gene TRBJ1-4, with a weak D call TRBD1 (5 bases). CDR3 size: 16 residues. V was pared by 1 base and J by 4 bases, with 13 bases between. CDR1 and CDR2 from the germline V gene are SEHNR and FQNEAQ (reference sequence). The CDR3 here is CASSLDRAGGNEKLFF. The CDR3 DNA follows: TGTGCCAGCAGCTTAGATCGGGCCGGGGGTAATGAAAAACTGTTTTTT.

This chain uses TRBV6-5 with TRBJ1-5; 8 bases are a match to TRBD1. Germline V lookup: CDR1 MNHEY, CDR2 SVGAGI. The trim removed 6 bases at V and 5 bases at J, leaving 9 bases unmatched. The CDR3 extends over 15 amino acids. The CDR3: CASSQRQGWDQPQHF. For the CDR3, the DNA is TGTGCCAGCAGCCAGAGACAGGGGTGGGATCAGCCCCAGCATTTT.

The V call is TRBV28, the J call TRBJ2-7, with a tentative D call TRBD2 (6 bases). Germline assignment: CDR1 MDHEN and CDR2 SYDVKM. V lost 2 bases and J lost 6, with 17 bases in between. This CDR3 region has 15 residues. The CDR3 bases are TGTGCCAGCAGTTTACCGGGGGATTGGGGAGGCGAGCAGTACTTC. This gives the protein CASSLPGDWGGEQYF.

This clone appeared once. The V and J genes are TRBV7-9 and TRBJ2-4, with D possibly being TRBD2 (5 bases). The CDR3 spans 14 residues. Trimming pared 5 bases from V and 8 bases from J, leaving 16 bases between. Germline lookup yields CDR1 SEHNR and CDR2 FQNEAQ (reference sequence). CDR3 sequence (DNA): TGTGCCAGCAGCGGAGGACGGACGGTCTACATTCAGTACTTC. This codes for CASSGGRTVYIQYF.

This sequence joins TRBV19 and TRBJ2-1; TRBD2 is a possible D gene (6 bases). Trimming cost V 5 bases and J 10 bases, with 15 bases left between them. The CDR3 sequence is 13 residues long. The germline CDR1 and CDR2 sequences are LNHDA and SQIVND (reference sequence). CDR3 sequence (DNA): TGTGCCAGTAGTTCCGGGCGGGCGGGGGAGCAGTTCTTC. Translation: CASSSGRAGEQFF.

The chain employs TRBV7-8 and TRBJ2-7, with D maybe TRBD2 (5 bases). Germline V gene sequence: CDR1 SGHVS, CDR2 FQNEAQ. The CDR3 sequence is 14 residues long. V lost 1 base, J lost 2 bases, and 9 bases lay in between. CDR3: CASSLGGGTYEQYF. CDR3 coding DNA: TGTGCCAGCAGCTTAGGTGGAGGTACCTACGAGCAGTACTTC.

The genes are TRBV7-3 and TRBJ2-1, with 8 bases fitting TRBD1. Unmatched junction bases numbered 8, after V lost 3 bases and J lost 4 bases. This CDR3 comprises 16 residues. CDR1 is SGHTA and CDR2 is FQGTGA in the germline V gene. CDR3 amino acids: CASSLSTGGYYNEQFF. CDR3 DNA sequence: TGTGCCAGCAGCTTGAGCACAGGGGGTTATTACAATGAGCAGTTCTTC.

The rearrangement joins TRBV5-1 to TRBJ1-1; TRBD1 is a possible D gene (6 bases). The CDR3 contains 14 residues. The germline gives CDR1 SGHRS, CDR2 YFSETQ. V was cut by 3 bases and J by 6 bases, with 15 bases left in between. CDR3 loop: CASSWASGDSEAFF. Here the CDR3 DNA reads TGCGCCAGCAGCTGGGCCTCAGGGGACTCTGAAGCTTTCTTT.

This clone was observed a single time. This rearrangement joins TRBV5-1 to TRBJ2-1; TRBD1 matches 9 bases. This CDR3 comprises 15 residues. Per germline, CDR1 SGHRS and CDR2 YFSETQ. With V trimmed by 2 bases and J by 0 bases, 0 bases remained unmatched. The CDR3 DNA follows: TGCGCCAGCAGCTTACAGGGGGCCTCCTACAATGAGCAGTTCTTC. It encodes CASSLQGASYNEQFF. The full variable domain, in which reference TRBV5-1 and TRBJ2-1 provide the parts outside the CDR3, is KAGVTQTPRYLIKTRGQQVTLSCSPISGHRSVSWYQQTPGQGLQFLFEYFSETQRNKGNFPGRFSGRQFSNSRSEMNVSTLELGDSALYLCASSLQGASYNEQFFGPGTRLTVL.

This clone was seen just once. Here the CDR3 reads CASSSPGQTEKLFF. The DNA of the CDR3 is TGTGCCAGCAGTTCTCCGGGACAGACAGAAAAACTGTTTTTT. The chain uses TRBV6-2 or TRBV6-3 and TRBJ1-4, with 7 positions matching TRBD1. This CDR3 contains 14 residues. Germline V gene lookup returns CDR1 MNHEY and CDR2 SVGEGT. V lost 4 bases and J lost 8; bases outside the gene matches: 7.